One and the same sample provided the 5 T cell receptor beta chains below, sequenced in a study of shared clonotypes between healthy human individuals. TCRdb's copy holds only in-frame clones and misses some; the assay was immunoSEQ multiplex PCR. Of hundreds of thousands of clones listed, roughly 95% are singletons. Terminally differentiated effector memory CD45RA+ cells were excluded by CCR7 positive selection of CD45RO-negative cells. The sequenced sample was naive CD8+ T cells sorted from blood. Receptor source: a woman aged 30 to 39 in good health.

The CDR3 DNA reads as TGCGCCAGCAGTTGGGGACTAGCAGATAACGAGAAAAACATTCAGTACTTC. Residues: CASSWGLADNEKNIQYF. The rearrangement links TRBV5-1 to TRBJ2-4; 9 bases fit TRBD2. This CDR3 region has 17 residues. Germline V gives CDR1 SGHRS, CDR2 YFSETQ. The trim removed 5 bases at V and 4 bases at J, leaving 13 bases unmatched.

The chain combines TRBV20-1 with TRBJ1-2; D not resolved. The V gene lost 5 bases and the J gene lost 8 bases, with 12 bases spanning the gap. The CDR3 spans 11 residues. Germline CDR1 reads DFQATT; CDR2 reads SNEGSKA (reference sequence). The chain's CDR3 is CSAEREGGYTF. As DNA, the CDR3 is TGCAGTGCTGAGAGGGAAGGGGGCTACACCTTC.

The CDR3 sequence is CASSQRFVGTSTDTQYF. CDR3 DNA sequence: TGTGCCAGCAGCCAACGATTTGTGGGGACTAGCACAGATACGCAGTATTTT. The chain has TRBV21-1 and TRBJ2-3; the table assigns TRBD2, which was not confirmed against the DNA. TRBV21-1 is marked as a pseudogene. The CDR3 consists of 17 residues.

The CDR3 DNA is TGTGCCAGCAGTTATCAGGGGCTGAACACTGAAGCTTTCTTT. It specifies CASSYQGLNTEAFF. V usage is TRBV6-5 and J usage is TRBJ1-1; TRBD1 might be the D (6 bases). V was clipped by 3 bases and J by 0 bases, with 8 bases between them. The CDR3 is made up of 14 amino acids. CDR1 is MNHEY and CDR2 is SVGAGI in the germline V gene.

The chain links TRBV19 to TRBJ1-1; D gene ambiguous. Germline-derived CDR1 and CDR2 are LNHDA and SQIVND (reference sequence). Trimming pared 7 bases from V and 1 base from J, leaving 7 bases between. This CDR3 comprises 12 residues. CDR3: CASKNPNTEAFF. The CDR3 nucleotides read TGTGCCAGTAAAAACCCGAACACTGAAGCTTTCTTT.